Given below is one TCR beta chain in context. Its target antigen remains unknown. Library method: the immunoSEQ multiplex PCR assay. The multiplex PCR relied on a mix of 60 forward primers for TCR Vbeta segments and 13 reverse primers for TCR Jbeta segments. The CDR3 region of rearranged TCR beta genes was amplified from genomic DNA with a multiplex PCR assay. The amplified TCR beta libraries were sequenced on the Illumina HiSeq System as 87-base-pair reads. The study's own analysis went as follows. In a later analysis, tens of millions of unique TCR beta chains were counted across the roughly 610 repertoires, and around 10 million of these chains were shared by at least two donors. Raw reads were error-corrected and collapsed into unique sequences with a nearest-neighbor algorithm that merged closely related sequences to remove PCR and sequencing errors. To assign V, D and J gene segments, CDR3 sequences were aligned to IMGT reference sequences. For a sequence to be retained, at least a six-nucleotide match to both a V gene segment and a J gene segment was required. A rearrangement counted as productive if the CDR3 had no stop codons and remained in frame with V and J, and every other rearrangement counted as non-productive. Following IMGT convention, CDR3 was defined as the stretch from the second conserved V-encoded cysteine to the conserved J-encoded phenylalanine. The earlier analysis of about 590 of the donors excluded sequences that lacked an unambiguous match to a single V gene segment. An earlier analysis of 500 to 700 of the donors classified V segments as functional when productive rearrangements were above 56.7% and as segregating when the standard deviation between donors was above 5%. A statistical classification framework was built to diagnose cytomegalovirus status from the catalog of TCR beta chain sequences. A later analysis assigned V and J genes by comparing TCR nucleotide sequences with IMGT/GENE-DB human TR gene sequences. In a later analysis, CDR3 sequences and most-parsimonious VDJ recombination scenarios were assigned using the TCRdist pipeline. In a later analysis, each TCR beta chain was defined by its CDR3 amino acid sequence together with its V-gene family, and reads lacking a unique V-gene family were excluded. In a later analysis, a few hundred highly shared, low-generation-probability nucleotide sequences were removed to address suspected cross-contamination and a sequencing artifact. In a later analysis, a clonal expansion index was calculated for each public chain from normalized within-repertoire ranks of inferred template counts. In a later analysis, generation probabilities were computed using a VDJ recombination model fitted to out-of-frame rearrangements, and the results were checked against IGoR. Hypergeometric tests were used in a later analysis to score TCR-TCR, TCR-HLA and TCR-CMV co-occurrence, with a repertoire-size bias correction applied to the TCR pairs. In a later analysis, false discovery rates were estimated by permuting HLA or CMV assignments 20 times. In a later analysis, co-occurring TCRs were grouped using DBSCAN, with TCRdist sequence similarity added in when clustering inside HLA-allele-positive subsets. Repertoires with fewer than 30,000 or more than 120,000 public chains, plus five repertoires with anomalous nucleotide sharing, were excluded from co-occurrence clustering. TCRdb obtained this table from immuneACCESS and retained in-frame rearrangements with V and J assigned. These tables miss some clones; where compared with another copy, unresolved V genes account for less than half of the shortfall, and the remainder is unexplained. V and J calls and clone size are as listed in that table; D and trimming were resolved from the DNA. The sample's clone listing holds approximately 82,000 clones. 1.5% of the sample rests with the top ten.

The sample is drawn from a study of cytomegalovirus exposure and HLA in healthy donors (dated 2017 in TCRdb). For the wider study: An earlier analysis of roughly 500 of the donors reported approximately 270 Gb of sequence data and 100 million to 140 million unique TCR beta sequences from roughly 180 million T cells. A later analysis re-analyzed previously published TCR beta repertoires from approximately 670 donors and added high-resolution HLA genotyping to study TCR occurrence patterns. Rather than drawing on any new phenotypic data, the later analysis identified candidate immune exposures from TCR beta sequences and the way those sequences occurred across donors. Besides the first cohort of 666 subjects, a separate validation cohort made up of roughly 120 different subjects was used. Both class I and class II loci were covered by HLA typing, at four-digit resolution. The study profiled the T cell repertoires of under 700 subjects by immunosequencing and related them to cytomegalovirus serostatus. A later genetic analysis took genome-wide SNP genotypes for about 65% of the 666 donors and used that subset as a discovery cohort. Typing coverage differed by locus: A, B, C, DRB1 and DQB1 were typed in roughly 620-630 donors, DQA1 in approximately 520, DPA1 in 600 to 610, and DPB1 in just under 490. Every discovery cohort repertoire had been produced on one sequencing platform. Of the 398 genotyped donors, 81% fell in the genetic ancestry cluster associated with self-reported Caucasian donors. The study combined high-throughput TCR immunosequencing, statistical association of individual TCRs with disease status, and machine learning to predict cytomegalovirus infection status. Donor age, sex, ethnicity and CMV serostatus were collected together with the repertoire data. The study was designed to test whether signatures of past pathogen exposure could be identified by cataloging public T cell receptors. Roughly 5 DR-DQ haplotypes were handled as single units for association and clustering because linkage in the cohort was strong. Roughly 290 gigabases of sequencing data and 91 million or so unique TCR sequences made up an early release that covered several hundred HLA-typed donors. Across approximately 420 genotyped donors of the cohort, an average of about 240,000 unique TCR beta nucleotide sequences per donor were sequenced, and roughly 20% of those sequences were non-productive. In an earlier analysis of roughly 580 of the donors, high-throughput TCR beta sequencing was used to judge whether each TCR beta V gene segment behaved as functional or pseudogenic.

The germline V gene specifies SGHRS as CDR1 and YFSETQ as CDR2. There are 12 amino acids in the CDR3, from cysteine to phenylalanine inclusive. The sequence is cut down to CDR3 DNA, 36 bases in frame from base 1. The cohort was made up of 650 to 700 healthy bone marrow donors. All cohort members were sampled while nominally healthy, although unrecorded immune exposures were likely present. The donor was CMV seronegative and belonged to the group of around 350 seronegative cohort members. A peripheral blood sample was provided by each donor, and peripheral blood mononuclear cells were used for TCR beta sequencing. The Qiagen DNeasy Blood Extraction Kit was used to extract genomic DNA from the blood cell samples. What the research found in general, with its limitations: The earlier analysis of fewer than 750 of the donors excluded some 15 rarely observed V segments, including chromosome 9 orphons, because counts were too low. Strong co-occurrence of HLA alleles, especially DR and DQ, made assigning TCR associations to individual alleles difficult. In a later genetic analysis, a missense DCLRE1C variant was associated with V-gene and J-gene trimming of TCR beta chains, and the association was replicated in an independent cohort. Specific HLA alleles were associated with 15,000 to 20,000 TCR beta sequences at a false discovery rate of 0.05 in a later analysis. Broadly in line with IMGT annotations, most TCR beta V segments showed up in productive rearrangements about 87% or about 30% of the time in an earlier analysis of several hundred of the donors. Several of the top co-occurrence clusters appeared to be linked to parvovirus B19, influenza, CMV and Epstein-Barr virus, according to a later analysis. In vitro tests confirmed that three of the cytomegalovirus-associated TCR beta chains recognize cytomegalovirus antigens. The cohort was sequenced for TCR beta chains only, and without alpha or paired-chain data the features that could be detected were limited. Compared with the approximately 670-donor mean, donors in an Asian-associated ancestry cluster had fewer N-insertions in productive TCRs, according to a later genetic analysis. Because HLA typing was unavailable for some donors at each locus, only the typed subset was used in association tests. Cytomegalovirus status was reported to be diagnosed by the classifier with high specificity and sensitivity in both the original and validation cohorts. Presence/absence analyses assumed roughly uniform sequencing depth across donors, an assumption that may not hold. Linkage disequilibrium might explain the correlated functional status among segregating V segments, but an unknown experimental factor could not be ruled out. The authors suggested that the approach could potentially be generalized to other disease states and immunological phenotypes. Across donors, most TCR sequences were observed very rarely, whereas some public TCRs were present in many individuals. A further reported finding was that TCR beta sequences accurately predicted the HLA-A and HLA-B alleles for most subjects in the first cohort. In a later analysis, the rate of TCR association differed among HLA loci, with DRB1 alleles having the most associated TCRs and HLA-C alleles having the fewest. A cluster of highly shared sequence variants was judged likely to represent a technical artifact of the sequencing pipeline. Because the 87-base-pair reads could not distinguish some IMGT-functional V segments, including TRBV6-2 and TRBV6-3, those segments were excluded. In the study, 150 to 200 TCR beta chains were listed as associated with cytomegalovirus. Most CMV-associated TCR beta chains appeared to be HLA-restricted in a later analysis, and the HLA associations seemed to be driven largely by CMV exposure. CMV serostatus was the only immune exposure information available for the cohort. In a later analysis, HLA-associated TCR beta chains showed more clonal expansion and lower generation probabilities than non-associated chains that were equally common.

The source of this sequence is a woman aged 55 to 70 in good health and CMV-seronegative. Sequencing was performed on PBMCs. The sequence links TRBV5-1 to TRBJ2-5, with no reliable assignment of the D segment. The J call may be wrong; the DNA end is better matched by TRBJ2-7. The CDR3 corresponds to CASSLEPYEQYF. DNA sequence: TGCGCCAGCAGCTTGGAACCGTACGAGCAGTACTTC.